Here is one T cell receptor (beta chain) with its context. The sample is drawn from a study of blood T cell repertoires in COVID-19. In the authors' workflow: It was from reference gene primer amplification that nucleated cell counts were estimated. Produced via immunoSEQ multiplex PCR; TCRdb's table is partial and in-frame only. The D gene and trimming were derived from the DNA, and the V and J assignments and clone size from that table. The profile shows about 200,000 clones, about nine tenths of them singletons. The CDR3 runs to 14 residues. CDR1 SGHRS and CDR2 YFSETQ come from the germline V gene. Trimming pared 0 bases from V and 0 bases from J, leaving 4 bases between.

This sequence joins TRBV5-1 and TRBJ1-3; D is unclear. Sequencing was performed on PBMCs or T cells enriched from blood (not recorded which). This clonotype was obtained from a woman in her 30s with acute COVID-19. The CDR3 DNA sequence: TGCGCCAGCAGCTTGGGAGGCTCTGGAAACACCATATATTTT. Translated, it gives CASSLGGSGNTIYF.